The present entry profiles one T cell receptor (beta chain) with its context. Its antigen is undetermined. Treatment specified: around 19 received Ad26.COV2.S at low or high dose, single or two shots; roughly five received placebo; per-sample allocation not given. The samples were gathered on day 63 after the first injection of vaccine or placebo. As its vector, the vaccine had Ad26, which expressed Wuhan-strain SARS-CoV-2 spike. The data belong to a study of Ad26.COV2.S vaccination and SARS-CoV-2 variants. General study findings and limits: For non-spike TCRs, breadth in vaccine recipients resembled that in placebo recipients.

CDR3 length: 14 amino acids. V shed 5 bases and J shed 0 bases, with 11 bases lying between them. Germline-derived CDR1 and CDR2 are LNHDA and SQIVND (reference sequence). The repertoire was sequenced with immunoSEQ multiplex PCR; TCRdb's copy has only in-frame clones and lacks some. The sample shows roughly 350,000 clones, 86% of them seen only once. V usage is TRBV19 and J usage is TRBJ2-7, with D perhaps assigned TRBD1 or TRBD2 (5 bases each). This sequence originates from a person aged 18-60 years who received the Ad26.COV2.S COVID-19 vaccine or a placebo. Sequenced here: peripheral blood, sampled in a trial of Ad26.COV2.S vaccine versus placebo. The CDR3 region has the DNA TGTGCCAGTAGTCGGGCAGGGACCTCCTACGAGCAGTACTTC. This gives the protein CASSRAGTSYEQYF. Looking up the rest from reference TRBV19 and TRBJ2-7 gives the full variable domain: DGGITQSPKYLFRKEGQNVTLSCEQNLNHDAMYWYRQDPGQGLRLIYYSQIVNDFQKGDIAEGYSVSREKKESFPLTVTSAQKNPTAFYLCASSRAGTSYEQYFGPGTRLTVT.